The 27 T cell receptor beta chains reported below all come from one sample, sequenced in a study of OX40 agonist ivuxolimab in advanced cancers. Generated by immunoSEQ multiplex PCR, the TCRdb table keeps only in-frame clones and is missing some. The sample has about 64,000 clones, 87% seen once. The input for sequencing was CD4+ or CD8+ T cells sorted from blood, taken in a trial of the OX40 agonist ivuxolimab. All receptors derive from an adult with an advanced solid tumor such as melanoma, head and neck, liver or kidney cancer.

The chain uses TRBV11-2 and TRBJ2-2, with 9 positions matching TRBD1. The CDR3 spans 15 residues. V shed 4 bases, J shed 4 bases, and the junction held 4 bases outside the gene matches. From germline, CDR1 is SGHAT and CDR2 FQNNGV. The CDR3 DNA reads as TGTGCCAGCAGCTCGGGGACAGGGATCACCGGGGAGCTGTTTTTT. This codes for CASSSGTGITGELFF.

CDR3 sequence (DNA): TGTGCCAGCAGCTACAGGGATGTAAGCACTGAAGCTTTCTTT. It translates to CASSYRDVSTEAFF. This rearrangement joins TRBV5-8 to TRBJ1-1; D possibly corresponds to TRBD1 (6 bases). Germline values: CDR1 SGHTS, CDR2 YDEGEE. This CDR3 spans 14 amino acids. V gave up 3 bases and J gave up 4 bases, with 13 bases separating them.

In DNA form, the CDR3 reads TGTGCCAGCAGCACCGGGACCCTCGTTCGAGAGACCCAGTACTTC. Translation: CASSTGTLVRETQYF. The chain employs TRBV14 and TRBJ2-5; D could derive from TRBD1 or TRBD2 (5 bases each). The CDR3 consists of 15 residues. V was cut by 5 bases and J by 4 bases, with 17 bases left in between. From germline, CDR1 is SGHDN and CDR2 FVKESK.

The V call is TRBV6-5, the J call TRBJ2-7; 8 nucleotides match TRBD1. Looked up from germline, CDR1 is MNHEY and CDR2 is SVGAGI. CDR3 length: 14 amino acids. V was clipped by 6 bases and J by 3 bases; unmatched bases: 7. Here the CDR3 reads CASRRTGFDYEQYF. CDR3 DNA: TGTGCCAGCAGAAGGACAGGGTTTGACTACGAGCAGTACTTC.

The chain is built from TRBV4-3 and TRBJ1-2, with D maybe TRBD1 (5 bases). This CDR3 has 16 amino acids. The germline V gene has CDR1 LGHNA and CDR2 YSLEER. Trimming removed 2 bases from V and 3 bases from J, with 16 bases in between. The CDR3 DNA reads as TGCGCCAGCAGCCAACTCCCGGGGCTCTGGGACTATGGCTACACCTTC. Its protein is CASSQLPGLWDYGYTF.

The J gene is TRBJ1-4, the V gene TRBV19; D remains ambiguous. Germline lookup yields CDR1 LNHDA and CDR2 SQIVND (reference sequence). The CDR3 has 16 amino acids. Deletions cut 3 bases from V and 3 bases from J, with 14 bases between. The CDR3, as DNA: TGTGCCAGTAGTATTCAGGCAGGAGGTTCTAATGAAAAACTGTTTTTT. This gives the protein CASSIQAGGSNEKLFF.

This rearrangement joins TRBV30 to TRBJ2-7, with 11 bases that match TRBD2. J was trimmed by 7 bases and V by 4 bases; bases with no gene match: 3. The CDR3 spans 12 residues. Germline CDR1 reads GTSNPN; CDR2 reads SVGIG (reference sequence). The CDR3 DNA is TGTGCCTGGACTATAGCGGGGGGGGAGCAGTACTTC. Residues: CAWTIAGGEQYF.

CDR3 protein: CASSMGNQPQHF. The CDR3, as DNA: TGTGCCAGTTCGATGGGGAATCAGCCCCAGCATTTT. The chain is built from TRBV19 and TRBJ1-5, with D uncertain. Trimming removed 8 bases at V and 4 bases at J, with 9 bases between. Germline CDR1 and CDR2: LNHDA and SQIVND (reference sequence). CDR3 length: 12 residues.

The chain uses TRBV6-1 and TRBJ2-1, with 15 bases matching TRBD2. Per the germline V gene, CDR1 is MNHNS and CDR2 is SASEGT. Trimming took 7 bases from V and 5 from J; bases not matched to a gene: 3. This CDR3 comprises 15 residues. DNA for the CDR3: TGTGCCAGCACTGGACTAGCGGGGGGGAACAATGAGCAGTTCTTC. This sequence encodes CASTGLAGGNNEQFF.

The CDR3 DNA reads TGTGCCAGCAGCTCCGGGACCACTGGGGCTGAAGCTTTCTTT. Translation: CASSSGTTGAEAFF. This chain joins TRBV5-4 and TRBJ1-1; maybe TRBD1 (5 bases). The germline V gene has CDR1 SGHNT and CDR2 YYREEE (reference sequence). V lost 3 bases and J lost 6, with 15 bases in between. This CDR3 has 14 amino acids.

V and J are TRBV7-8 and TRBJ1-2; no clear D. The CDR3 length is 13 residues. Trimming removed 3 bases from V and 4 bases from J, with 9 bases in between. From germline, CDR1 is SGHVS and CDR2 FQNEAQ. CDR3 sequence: CASSLRVAYGYTF. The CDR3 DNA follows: TGTGCCAGCAGCTTGAGGGTTGCCTATGGCTACACCTTC.

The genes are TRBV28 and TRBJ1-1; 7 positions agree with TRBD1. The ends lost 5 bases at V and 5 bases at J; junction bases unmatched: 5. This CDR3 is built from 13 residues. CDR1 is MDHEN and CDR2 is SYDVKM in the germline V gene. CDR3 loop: CASSTDRQTEAFF. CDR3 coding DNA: TGTGCCAGCAGTACGGACAGGCAGACTGAAGCTTTCTTT.

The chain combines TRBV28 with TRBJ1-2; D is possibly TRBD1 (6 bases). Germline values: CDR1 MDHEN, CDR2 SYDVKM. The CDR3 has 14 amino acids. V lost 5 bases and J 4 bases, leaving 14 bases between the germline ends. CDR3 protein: CASSQGTESYGYTF. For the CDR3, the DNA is TGTGCCAGCAGTCAGGGGACGGAGAGCTATGGCTACACCTTC.

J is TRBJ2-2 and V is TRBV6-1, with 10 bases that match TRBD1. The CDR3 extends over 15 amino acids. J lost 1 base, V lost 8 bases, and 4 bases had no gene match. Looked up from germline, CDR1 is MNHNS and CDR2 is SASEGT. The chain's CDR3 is CASPRDRGNTGELFF. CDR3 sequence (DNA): TGTGCCAGCCCCAGGGACAGGGGGAACACCGGGGAGCTGTTTTTT.

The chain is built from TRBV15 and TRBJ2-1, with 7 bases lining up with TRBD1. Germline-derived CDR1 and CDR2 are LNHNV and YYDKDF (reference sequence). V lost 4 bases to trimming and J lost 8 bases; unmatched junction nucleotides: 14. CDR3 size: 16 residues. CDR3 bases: TGTGCCACCAGCACGGGACAGAACGGAATCCGTGATGAGCAGTTCTTC. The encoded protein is CATSTGQNGIRDEQFF.

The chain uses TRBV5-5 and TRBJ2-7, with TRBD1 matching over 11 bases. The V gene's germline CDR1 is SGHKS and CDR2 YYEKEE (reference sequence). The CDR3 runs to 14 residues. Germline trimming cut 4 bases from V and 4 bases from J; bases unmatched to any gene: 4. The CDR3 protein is CASSPGQGGYEQYF. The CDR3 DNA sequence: TGTGCCAGCAGCCCGGGACAGGGGGGTTACGAGCAGTACTTC.

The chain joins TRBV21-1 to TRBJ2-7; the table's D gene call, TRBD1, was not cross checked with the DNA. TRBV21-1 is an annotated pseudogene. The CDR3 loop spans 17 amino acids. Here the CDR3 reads CASSKVGQQGIFNEQYF. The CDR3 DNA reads TGTGCCAGCAGCAAAGTCGGGCAACAGGGGATTTTCAACGAGCAGTACTTC.

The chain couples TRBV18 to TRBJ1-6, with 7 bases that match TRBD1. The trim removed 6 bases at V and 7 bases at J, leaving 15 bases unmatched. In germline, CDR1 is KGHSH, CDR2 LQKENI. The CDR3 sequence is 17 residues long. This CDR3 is CASSPGTANRGNSPLHF. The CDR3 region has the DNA TGTGCCAGCTCCCCCGGGACAGCAAATAGGGGGAATTCACCCCTCCACTTT.

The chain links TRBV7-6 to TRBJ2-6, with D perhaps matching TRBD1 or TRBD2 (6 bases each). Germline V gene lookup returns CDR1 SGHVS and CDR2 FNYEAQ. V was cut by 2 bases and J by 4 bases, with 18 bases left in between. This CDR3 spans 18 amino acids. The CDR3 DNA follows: TGTGCCAGCAGCTTAATATCCGTGGGGGGCGGCGGGGCCAACGTCCTGACTTTC. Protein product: CASSLISVGGGGANVLTF.

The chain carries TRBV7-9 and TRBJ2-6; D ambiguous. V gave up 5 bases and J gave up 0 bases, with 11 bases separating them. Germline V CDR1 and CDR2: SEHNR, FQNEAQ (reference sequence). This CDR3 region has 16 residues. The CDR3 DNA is TGTGCCAGCAGCCCGTTACCGGGCTCTGGGGCCAACGTCCTGACTTTC. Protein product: CASSPLPGSGANVLTF.

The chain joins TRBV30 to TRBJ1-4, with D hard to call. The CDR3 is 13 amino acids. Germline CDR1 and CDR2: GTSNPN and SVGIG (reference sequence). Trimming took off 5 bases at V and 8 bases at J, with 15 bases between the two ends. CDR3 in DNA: TGTGCCTGGGCGAAGGCAGCCCGAGAAAAACTGTTTTTT. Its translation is CAWAKAAREKLFF.

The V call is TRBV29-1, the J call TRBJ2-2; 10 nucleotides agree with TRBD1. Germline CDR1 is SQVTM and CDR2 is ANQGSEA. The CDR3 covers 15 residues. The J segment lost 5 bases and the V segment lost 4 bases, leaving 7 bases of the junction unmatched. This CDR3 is CSVGDRGRGTGELFF. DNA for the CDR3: TGCAGCGTTGGTGACAGGGGGCGCGGAACCGGGGAGCTGTTTTTT.

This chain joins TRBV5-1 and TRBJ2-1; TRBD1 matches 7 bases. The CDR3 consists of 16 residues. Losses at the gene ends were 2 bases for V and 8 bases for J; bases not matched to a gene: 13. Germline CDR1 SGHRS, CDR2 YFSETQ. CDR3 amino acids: CASSLEGTDHTDEQFF. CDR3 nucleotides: TGCGCCAGCAGCTTAGAGGGGACAGACCATACGGATGAGCAGTTCTTC. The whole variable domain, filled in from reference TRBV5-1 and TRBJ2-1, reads KAGVTQTPRYLIKTRGQQVTLSCSPISGHRSVSWYQQTPGQGLQFLFEYFSETQRNKGNFPGRFSGRQFSNSRSEMNVSTLELGDSALYLCASSLEGTDHTDEQFFGPGTRLTVL.

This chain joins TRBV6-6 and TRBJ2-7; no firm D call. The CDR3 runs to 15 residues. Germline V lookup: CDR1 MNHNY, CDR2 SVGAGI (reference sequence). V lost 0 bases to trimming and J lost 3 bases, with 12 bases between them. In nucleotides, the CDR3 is TGTGCCAGCAGTTACTCCGCAATCCCCAACTACGAGCAGTACTTC. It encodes CASSYSAIPNYEQYF.

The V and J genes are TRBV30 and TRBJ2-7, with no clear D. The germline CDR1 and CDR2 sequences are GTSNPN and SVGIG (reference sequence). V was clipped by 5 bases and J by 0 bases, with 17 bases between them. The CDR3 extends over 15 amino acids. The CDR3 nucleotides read TGTGCCTGGGGCTTACAAGGATCTAGCTCCTACGAGCAGTACTTC. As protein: CAWGLQGSSSYEQYF.

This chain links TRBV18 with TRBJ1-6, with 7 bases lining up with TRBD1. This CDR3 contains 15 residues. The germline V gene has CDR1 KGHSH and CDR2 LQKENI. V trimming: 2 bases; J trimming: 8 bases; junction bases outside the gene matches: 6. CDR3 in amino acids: CASSPAGGTDSPLHF. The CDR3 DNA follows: TGTGCCAGCTCACCAGCAGGGGGTACCGATTCACCCCTCCACTTT. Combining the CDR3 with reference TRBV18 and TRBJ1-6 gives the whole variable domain NAGVMQNPRHLVRRRGQEARLRCSPMKGHSHVYWYRQLPEEGLKFMVYLQKENIIDESGMPKERFSAEFPKEGPSILRIQQVVRGDSAAYFCASSPAGGTDSPLHFGNGTRLTVT.

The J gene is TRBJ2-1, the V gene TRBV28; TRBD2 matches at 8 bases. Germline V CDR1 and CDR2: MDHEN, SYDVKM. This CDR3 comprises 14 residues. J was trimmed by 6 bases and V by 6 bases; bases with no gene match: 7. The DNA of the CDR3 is TGTGCCAGCAGACGAGCGGGAGATGGCAATGAGCAGTTCTTC. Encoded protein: CASRRAGDGNEQFF.